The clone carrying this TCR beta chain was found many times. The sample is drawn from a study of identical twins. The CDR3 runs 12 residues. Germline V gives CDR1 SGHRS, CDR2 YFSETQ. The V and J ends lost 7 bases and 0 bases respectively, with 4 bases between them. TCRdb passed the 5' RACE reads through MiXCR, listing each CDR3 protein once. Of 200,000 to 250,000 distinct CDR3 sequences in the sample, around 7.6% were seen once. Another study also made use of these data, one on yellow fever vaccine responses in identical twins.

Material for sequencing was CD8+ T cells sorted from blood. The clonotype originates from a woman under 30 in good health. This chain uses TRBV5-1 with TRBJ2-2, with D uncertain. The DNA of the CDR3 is TGCGCCAGCCTAGCGAACACCGGGGAGCTGTTTTTT. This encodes CASLANTGELFF.